This T cell receptor (beta chain) comes out of a study of T-cell memory formation after mild COVID-19. General observations from the study: Mostly located in CM and EM were contracting CD4+ clones, with contracting CD8+ clones located in EMRA.

Using constant-segment primers, 5'RACE produced TCR alpha and TCR beta cDNA libraries carrying sample barcodes and UMIs. Each CDR3 protein is one row after TCRdb ran MiXCR on the 5' RACE reads. The sample has 250,000 to 300,000 distinct CDR3 sequences, around 16% seen once. Germline CDR1 MNHEY, CDR2 SMNVEV (reference sequence). The ends were cut back, 3 bases at V and 8 bases at J, with 19 bases in the middle. The CDR3 runs to 16 residues. Concerning this clonotype itself: What it recognizes is unknown.

V usage is TRBV27 and J usage is TRBJ1-4; D possibly corresponds to TRBD1 (5 bases). This clonotype originated in a man younger than 30 who had mild COVID-19 (a few samples of this study predate the infection). Cell type and time point are not known. The sequencing input was PBMCs or a T cell subset sorted from them (not recorded which). CDR3 loop: CASSFWGQNPPEKLFF. Here the CDR3 DNA reads TGTGCCAGCAGTTTTTGGGGCCAGAACCCACCAGAAAAACTGTTTTTT.